Shown below are 7 T cell receptor beta chains from a single sample sequenced in a study of T cells in women clearing cervical HPV infection. Profiling relied on immunoSEQ multiplex PCR, and the TCRdb table lists in-frame clones only, not all of them. The table for this sample gives about 30,000 clones. The specimen was blood buffy coat. The receptors were sampled from a woman aged 18 to 75 with a cervical HPV16 infection that either progressed to CIN3+ or cleared (not recorded which).

Note on this clone: From the germline J gene comes the end of the CDR3, since the read stops 3 residues before it. The genes are TRBV20-1 and TRBJ1-2, with D perhaps TRBD1 (6 bases). Germline V gene data show CDR1 as DFQATT and CDR2 as SNEGSKA (reference sequence). The CDR3 spans 15 residues. CDR3 region: CSARLAGGPRDDYTF. The part of the CDR3 DNA that was read is TGCAGTGCTAGGCTGGCGGGGGGCCCTAGGGATGAC.

For this clone: The read is 3 residues too short to cover the CDR3 end, so that end is filled in from the germline J gene. The sample has other DNA sequences that encode this CDR3 too. The chain uses TRBV7-3 and TRBJ2-5, with D possibly TRBD1 on 6 matching bases. This CDR3 spans 15 amino acids. Germline V lookup: CDR1 SGHTA, CDR2 FQGTGA. V lost 2 bases and J lost 3, with 13 bases in between. Partial CDR3 DNA: TGTGCCAGCAGCTTAGGGGGCGGGTCTGAAGAGACC. Protein: CASSLGGGSEET. The full CDR3 protein is CASSLGGGSEETQYF.

Details on this clone: The read falls 3 residues short of the CDR3 end, and the missing part is taken from the germline J gene. The chain links TRBV20-1 to TRBJ1-1; 7 nucleotides align to TRBD1. The CDR3 totals 15 residues. CDR1 and CDR2 (germline): DFQATT, SNEGSKA (reference sequence). Germline trimming cut 0 bases from V and 4 bases from J; bases unmatched to any gene: 8. The DNA read from the CDR3 is TGCAGTGCTAGAGACCTCCCAGGGGGTATCACTGAA. This translates into CSARDLPGGITE. The entire CDR3 protein is CSARDLPGGITEAFF.

Note on this clone: The read comes to an end 3 residues before the CDR3 does, leaving the germline J gene to fill in the end. The rearrangement joins TRBV19 to TRBJ1-2; D is perhaps TRBD1 (6 bases). The CDR3 covers 13 residues. V dropped 5 bases and J dropped 4 bases, with 11 bases sitting between them. CDR1 is LNHDA and CDR2 is SQIVND in the germline V gene (reference sequence). Incomplete CDR3 DNA: TGTGCCAGTAGTCCTGCGACAGGCTATGGC. Amino acid sequence: CASSPATGYG. The entire CDR3 sequence reads CASSPATGYGYTF.

Notes on this clone: Read coverage stops 3 residues before the CDR3 terminus; the germline J gene supplies the remainder. V gene TRBV7-8 combines with J gene TRBJ2-7; 12 positions agree with TRBD2. Germline V lookup: CDR1 SGHVS, CDR2 FQNEAQ. Trimming removed 5 bases from V and 5 bases from J; junction bases left unmatched: 4. The CDR3 is made up of 14 amino acids. The sequenced part of the CDR3 DNA is TGTGCCAGCAGCAGACTAGCGGGAGCCCACGAG. Translation gives CASSRLAGAHE. The whole CDR3 sequence reads CASSRLAGAHEQYF.

This clone shows up as medium-sized (0.01 to 0.1%) by frequency. From the germline J gene comes the end of the CDR3, since the read stops 3 residues before it. The chain uses TRBV29-1 and TRBJ1-2; the match to TRBD1 covers 9 bases. Germline CDR1 SQVTM, CDR2 ANQGSEA. There are 14 residues in the CDR3. With 3 bases clipped from V and 4 bases from J, the junction kept 6 bases outside the gene matches. The DNA read from the CDR3 is TGCAGCGTTGAGTACGGACAGGGGAGCTATGGC. It is translated as CSVEYGQGSYG. The full CDR3 is CSVEYGQGSYGYTF.

As regards this clone: The sequenced fragment ends 3 residues before the CDR3 boundary, so the rest is inferred from the germline J gene. The chain combines TRBV5-6 with TRBJ2-5; 9 bases are shared with TRBD2. This CDR3 has 15 residues. Germline CDR1 reads SGHDT; CDR2 reads YYEEEE. J lost 2 bases, V lost 3 bases, and 5 bases had no gene match. CDR3 DNA, as far as it was read: TGTGCCAGCAGCTACGAGCGGGAGGAACAAGAGACC. Translating it yields CASSYEREEQET. The entire CDR3 protein is CASSYEREEQETQYF.